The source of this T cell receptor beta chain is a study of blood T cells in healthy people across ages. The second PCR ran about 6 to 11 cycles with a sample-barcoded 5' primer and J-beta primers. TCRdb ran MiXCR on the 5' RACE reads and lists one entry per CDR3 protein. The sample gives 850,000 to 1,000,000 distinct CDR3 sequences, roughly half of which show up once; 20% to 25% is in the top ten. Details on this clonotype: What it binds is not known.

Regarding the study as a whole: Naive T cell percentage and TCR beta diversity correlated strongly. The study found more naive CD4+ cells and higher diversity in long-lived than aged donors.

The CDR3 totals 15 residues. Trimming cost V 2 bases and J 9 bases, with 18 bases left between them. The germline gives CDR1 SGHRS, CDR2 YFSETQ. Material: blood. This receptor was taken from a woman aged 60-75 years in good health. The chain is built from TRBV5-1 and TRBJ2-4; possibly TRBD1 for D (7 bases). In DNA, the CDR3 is TGCGCCAGCAGCTTTGAGGGACAGAGGAGGGGCATTCAGTACTTC. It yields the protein CASSFEGQRRGIQYF.